Below are 12 T cell receptor beta chains sequenced from a single sample in a study of T cell changes during pregnancy in multiple sclerosis. The data were produced by immunoSEQ multiplex PCR, yet TCRdb's version contains in-frame clones alone and is incomplete. The sample lists approximately 25,000 clones; 85% to 90% were seen once. The source was CD4+ T cells from peripheral blood mononuclear cells, collected in the first trimester of pregnancy. These receptors were obtained from a female donor in good health, enrolled as a control in a pregnancy study.

The chain employs TRBV5-4 and TRBJ2-5, with D possibly being TRBD1 (5 bases). Trimming took off 4 bases at V and 1 base at J, with 14 bases between the two ends. The CDR3 sequence is 15 residues long. Germline V CDR1 and CDR2: SGHNT, YYREEE (reference sequence). The CDR3 protein is CASSNRQNVQETQYF. CDR3 nucleotide sequence: TGTGCCAGCAGCAATAGACAGAATGTCCAAGAGACCCAGTACTTC. Filled out from reference TRBV5-4 and TRBJ2-5, the complete variable domain reads ETGVTQSPTHLIKTRGQQVTLRCSSQSGHNTVSWYQQALGQGPQFIFQYYREEENGRGNFPPRFSGLQFPNYSSELNVNALELDDSALYLCASSNRQNVQETQYFGPGTRLLVL.

The chain combines TRBV7-9 with TRBJ2-1; TRBD2 aligns across 10 bases. CDR3 size: 16 residues. The junction had 5 bases not matched to a gene; V was cut back by 1 base and J by 5 bases. Germline CDR1 reads SEHNR; CDR2 reads FQNEAQ (reference sequence). CDR3 DNA sequence: TGTGCCAGCAGCTTAGTAGCGGGGGGCCCCCACAATGAGCAGTTCTTC. It codes for CASSLVAGGPHNEQFF.

The chain links TRBV7-3 to TRBJ2-2; D is ambiguous. The V end lost 5 bases, the J end lost 2 bases, and 6 bases lay between the germline ends. CDR3 length: 13 residues. From germline, CDR1 is SGHTA and CDR2 FQGTGA. The CDR3 sequence is CASSALNTGELFF. The CDR3 DNA sequence: TGTGCCAGCAGCGCACTAAACACCGGGGAGCTGTTTTTT.

V and J are TRBV5-1 and TRBJ2-5; 10 bases are a match to TRBD2. J gave up 1 base and V 4 bases, and 7 bases lay outside the gene matches. There are 16 residues in the CDR3. Germline assignment: CDR1 SGHRS and CDR2 YFSETQ. The CDR3 loop is CASSLGLAAFQETQYF. CDR3 bases: TGCGCCAGCAGCCTCGGACTAGCGGCTTTCCAAGAGACCCAGTACTTC.

Only a few counts were recorded for this clone. The chain is built from TRBV27 and TRBJ1-2, with D unclear. Germline lookup yields CDR1 MNHEY and CDR2 SMNVEV (reference sequence). Trimming took off 6 bases at V and 1 base at J, with 9 bases between the two ends. This CDR3 comprises 13 residues. The CDR3: CASRGGNNYGYTF. DNA for the CDR3: TGTGCCAGCAGAGGCGGCAATAACTATGGCTACACCTTC.

This chain connects TRBV11-2 to TRBJ2-5; 9 nucleotides align to TRBD2. CDR1 and CDR2 (germline): SGHAT, FQNNGV. Losses at the gene ends were 0 bases for V and 1 base for J; bases not matched to a gene: 6. CDR3 length: 17 amino acids. The CDR3 is CASSLDLEAGGQETQYF. In nucleotides, the CDR3 is TGTGCCAGCAGCTTAGATCTAGAAGCGGGGGGCCAAGAGACCCAGTACTTC. Filled out from reference TRBV11-2 and TRBJ2-5, the complete variable domain reads EAGVAQSPRYKIIEKRQSVAFWCNPISGHATLYWYQQILGQGPKLLIQFQNNGVVDDSQLPKDRFSAERLKGVDSTLKIQPAKLEDSAVYLCASSLDLEAGGQETQYFGPGTRLLVL.

The V gene is TRBV4-2, the J gene TRBJ1-1, with 10 nucleotides matching TRBD1. The CDR3 extends over 17 amino acids. Germline V gives CDR1 LGHNA, CDR2 YNFKEQ. Trimming cost V 1 base and J 4 bases; bases outside gene matches: 9. CDR3 sequence (DNA): TGTGCCAGCAGCCAAGGGGGAGACAGGGGGCGGGGCACTGAAGCTTTCTTT. Translated: CASSQGGDRGRGTEAFF.

Only one count was recorded for this clone. The CDR3 protein is CASSLQSSYEQYF. CDR3 sequence (DNA): TGCGCCAGCAGTTTACAGAGCTCCTACGAGCAGTACTTC. This chain uses TRBV5-1 with TRBJ2-7; D ambiguous. The CDR3 contains 13 residues. Trimming pared 5 bases from V and 0 bases from J, leaving 9 bases between. CDR1 SGHRS and CDR2 YFSETQ come from the germline V gene.

The chain links TRBV5-1 to TRBJ1-5; weak D call: TRBD1 (6 bases). V lost 1 base and J 9 bases, leaving 14 bases between the germline ends. Germline V gene sequence: CDR1 SGHRS, CDR2 YFSETQ. The CDR3 length is 14 residues. The CDR3 spells CASSLLPGERPQHF. The CDR3 region has the DNA TGCGCCAGCAGCTTGTTGCCAGGGGAACGGCCCCAGCATTTT.

This clone came up a few times. The V call is TRBV5-1, the J call TRBJ2-7; TRBD2 aligns across 11 bases. There are 15 residues in the CDR3. The germline V gene encodes CDR1 SGHRS and CDR2 YFSETQ. V shed 4 bases and J 6 bases; nucleotides not matched to a gene: 9. In nucleotides, the CDR3 is TGCGCCAGCAGCAGGACTAGCGGGCGAGAGCTCGAGCAGTACTTC. Translation gives CASSRTSGRELEQYF.

The rearrangement uses TRBV7-2 and TRBJ1-1; D not resolved. V gave up 0 bases and J gave up 7 bases, with 9 bases separating them. The CDR3 consists of 13 residues. Germline loops: CDR1 SGHTA, CDR2 FQGNSA. CDR3 protein: CASSLARASEAFF. CDR3 nucleotides: TGTGCCAGCAGCTTAGCGCGGGCCAGTGAAGCTTTCTTT.

The V and J genes are TRBV6-4 and TRBJ2-1, with TRBD2 matching 10 bases. This CDR3 comprises 15 residues. The ends lost 5 bases at V and 5 bases at J; junction bases unmatched: 6. The germline V gene has CDR1 MRHNA and CDR2 SNTAGT. The DNA for the CDR3 is TGTGCCAGCAGTTTAGGAGCGGGGGGGCACAATGAGCAGTTCTTC. It is translated as CASSLGAGGHNEQFF.